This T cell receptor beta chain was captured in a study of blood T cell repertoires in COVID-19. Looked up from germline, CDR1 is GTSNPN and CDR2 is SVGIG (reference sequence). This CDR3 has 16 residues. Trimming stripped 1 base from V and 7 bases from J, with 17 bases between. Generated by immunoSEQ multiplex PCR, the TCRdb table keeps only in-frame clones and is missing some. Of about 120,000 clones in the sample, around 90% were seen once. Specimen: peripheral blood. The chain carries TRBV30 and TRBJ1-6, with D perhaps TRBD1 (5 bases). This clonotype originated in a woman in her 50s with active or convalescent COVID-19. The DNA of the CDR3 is TGTGCCTGGAGTGACAAGGGGATGACGGCCAATTCACCCCTCCACTTT. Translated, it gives CAWSDKGMTANSPLHF.